Each of the 14 T cell receptor beta chains below was sequenced from the same sample in a study of cytomegalovirus exposure and HLA in healthy donors. The PCR employed 60 Vbeta primers together with 13 Jbeta primers. Method: immunoSEQ multiplex PCR; TCRdb's copy keeps in-frame clones and lacks some. The sample lists about 270,000 clones, under 80% occurring once. Sequencing used PBMCs. The receptors were sampled from a female donor in good health and CMV-seronegative.

The rearrangement links TRBV6-5 to TRBJ2-7, with a possible D match to TRBD2 (5 bases). The germline V and J ends were trimmed by 10 bases and 1 base, with 14 bases remaining between them. The CDR3 runs 13 residues. The germline CDR1 and CDR2 sequences are MNHEY and SVGAGI. CDR3 DNA: TGTGCCACCAAGGGTCCGGGATCCTACGAGCAGTACTTC. Its translation is CATKGPGSYEQYF.

This clone appeared a single time. This chain uses TRBV6-6 with TRBJ1-2, with D possibly TRBD1 on 6 matching bases. The V gene's germline CDR1 is MNHNY and CDR2 SVGAGI (reference sequence). Trimming removed 6 bases at V and 5 bases at J, with 7 bases between. The CDR3 sequence is 11 residues long. CDR3 sequence reads: CASSGQYGYTF. The DNA of the CDR3 is TGTGCCAGCAGCGGACAGTATGGCTACACCTTC.

V usage is TRBV5-1 and J usage is TRBJ2-7; 10 nucleotides match TRBD2. Germline CDR1 is SGHRS and CDR2 is YFSETQ. The CDR3 extends over 15 amino acids. The V and J ends lost 0 bases and 3 bases, in that order; junction bases with no gene match: 3. CDR3 nucleotides: TGCGCCAGCAGCTTGGAGGCTAGCGGGAGCTACGAGCAGTACTTC. It encodes CASSLEASGSYEQYF.

The rearrangement uses TRBV11-2 and TRBJ2-5; 10 bases match TRBD2. The junction had 7 bases not matched to a gene; V was cut back by 5 bases and J by 1 base. The CDR3 has 16 residues. Germline-derived CDR1 and CDR2 are SGHAT and FQNNGV. As DNA, the CDR3 is TGTGCCAGCAGCCCCGCGGCTAGCGGGGGCCAAGAGACCCAGTACTTC. Protein: CASSPAASGGQETQYF.

V and J are TRBV5-4 and TRBJ2-7; D gene unclear. V was shortened by 5 bases and J by 3 bases, with 12 bases between the two germline ends. CDR1 is SGHNT, CDR2 YYREEE, per germline (reference sequence). The length of the CDR3 is 13 residues. CDR3 bases: TGTGCCAGCAGTATGCGCGGAAACTACGAGCAGTACTTC. Protein product: CASSMRGNYEQYF.

V gene TRBV5-1 combines with J gene TRBJ2-1, with TRBD2 matching over 12 bases. The V segment lost 4 bases and the J segment 8 bases; nucleotides outside the gene matches: 10. The germline gives CDR1 SGHRS, CDR2 YFSETQ. This CDR3 comprises 16 residues. CDR3 sequence reads: CASSPLAGGPKDEQFF. CDR3 nucleotides: TGCGCCAGCAGCCCCCTAGCGGGAGGGCCTAAGGATGAGCAGTTCTTC.

This chain joins TRBV5-1 and TRBJ2-7; a weak D match, TRBD2 (5 bases). V lost 0 bases to trimming and J lost 4 bases, with 11 bases between them. This CDR3 is built from 14 residues. CDR1 is SGHRS and CDR2 is YFSETQ in the germline V gene. The CDR3 DNA reads as TGCGCCAGCAGCTTGGGGGAGACAAAATACGAGCAGTACTTC. Its translation is CASSLGETKYEQYF.

The chain joins TRBV14 to TRBJ1-3; D might be TRBD1 (5 bases). CDR1 and CDR2 (germline): SGHDN, FVKESK. V lost 4 bases, J lost 0 bases, and 7 bases lay in between. This CDR3 has 14 residues. The CDR3 sequence is CASSPRASGNTIYF. Here the CDR3 DNA reads TGTGCCAGCAGCCCCAGGGCCTCTGGAAACACCATATATTTT.

V usage is TRBV9 and J usage is TRBJ2-6; D unclear. Per germline, CDR1 SGDLS and CDR2 YYNGEE. There are 15 residues in the CDR3. The V end was cut by 3 bases, the J end by 0 bases, with 7 bases between. Here the CDR3 reads CASSERSSGANVLTF. CDR3 coding DNA: TGTGCCAGCAGCGAGAGGAGCTCTGGGGCCAACGTCCTGACTTTC.

The rearrangement joins TRBV14 to TRBJ2-7; 7 bases map to TRBD1. With V trimmed by 8 bases and J by 7 bases, 14 bases remained unmatched. The germline V gene has CDR1 SGHDN and CDR2 FVKESK. The CDR3 length is 14 residues. CDR3 protein: CASATQGGSGEQYF. In DNA, the CDR3 is TGTGCCAGCGCCACCCAAGGGGGCTCGGGGGAGCAGTACTTC.

The rearrangement links TRBV10-1 to TRBJ2-5, with D tentatively TRBD1 (7 bases). CDR3 size: 13 residues. Germline values: CDR1 WNHNN, CDR2 SYGVQD (reference sequence). V was cut by 2 bases and J by 11 bases, with 15 bases left in between. The CDR3 sequence: CASSEDLRGEQYF. CDR3 DNA: TGCGCCAGCAGTGAGGATCTCAGGGGGGAGCAGTACTTC.

The chain recombines TRBV15 with TRBJ2-3; the match to TRBD1 covers 7 bases. There are 17 residues in the CDR3. V lost 1 base, J lost 2 bases, and 9 bases stayed unmatched. In germline, CDR1 is LNHNV, CDR2 YYDKDF (reference sequence). For the CDR3, the DNA is TGTGCCACCAGCAGAGTGACAGGGAGCGGCCCCACAGATACGCAGTATTTT. As protein: CATSRVTGSGPTDTQYF. Based on the CDR3 plus reference TRBV15 and TRBJ2-3, the full variable domain is DAMVIQNPRYQVTQFGKPVTLSCSQTLNHNVMYWYQQKSSQAPKLLFHYYDKDFNNEADTPDNFQSRRPNTSFCFLDIRSPGLGDTAMYLCATSRVTGSGPTDTQYFGPGTRLTVL.

The chain combines TRBV2 with TRBJ1-5; 8 bases agree with TRBD1. The germline V gene has CDR1 SNHLY and CDR2 FYNNEI. The CDR3 is 16 amino acids. The V segment lost 7 bases and the J segment 7 bases; nucleotides outside the gene matches: 15. As DNA, the CDR3 is TGTGCCAGCACACCGACCTGGGGACAGGCCGGCCAGCCCCAGCATTTT. Translated: CASTPTWGQAGQPQHF.

The CDR3 sequence: CASSQNTGNTIYF. The CDR3 nucleotides are TGCGCCAGCAGCCAAAATACTGGAAACACCATATATTTT. V and J are TRBV4-1 and TRBJ1-3; D ambiguous. The length of the CDR3 is 13 residues. The V end lost 2 bases, the J end lost 2 bases, and 4 bases lay between the germline ends. Germline values: CDR1 MGHRA, CDR2 YSYEKL.